The 18 T cell receptor beta chains below all came from one sample that was sequenced in a study of graft-versus-host responses after intestinal transplantation. The assay was immunoSEQ multiplex PCR, and TCRdb's table has in-frame clones only and misses some. There are 95,000 to 110,000 clones in the sample; roughly 90% occur only once, and around 0.73% lies in the top ten. Their antigens remain unidentified. Sequenced material: unstimulated CD4+ T cells sorted from spleen or lymph node cells, taken before transplant. These receptors originate from a human donor who was the organ donor for an intestinal transplant.

The chain carries TRBV5-1 and TRBJ2-1, with 15 bases matching TRBD2. This CDR3 spans 17 amino acids. Germline lookup yields CDR1 SGHRS and CDR2 YFSETQ. V shed 4 bases, J shed 7 bases, and the junction held 9 bases outside the gene matches. In DNA, the CDR3 is TGCGCCAGCAGCGCATGGACTAGCGGGAGGGCAGGGAATGAGCAGTTCTTC. Translated, it gives CASSAWTSGRAGNEQFF.

This chain connects TRBV4-1 to TRBJ2-4; D not certain. CDR3 size: 14 residues. Germline V gene sequence: CDR1 MGHRA, CDR2 YSYEKL. V dropped 0 bases and J dropped 6 bases, with 9 bases sitting between them. The CDR3 here is CASSQDEALNIQYF. The CDR3 bases are TGCGCCAGCAGCCAAGATGAGGCTTTAAACATTCAGTACTTC.

This clone was seen just once. Other DNA variants within this sample encode the same CDR3. The chain is built from TRBV9 and TRBJ2-3; 10 nucleotides match TRBD2. V dropped 2 bases and J dropped 1; count of bases not matched to a gene: 1. In germline, CDR1 is SGDLS, CDR2 YYNGEE. The CDR3 sequence is 15 residues long. CDR3 loop: CASSVGTSGTDTQYF. As DNA, the CDR3 is TGTGCCAGCAGCGTCGGGACTAGCGGCACAGATACGCAGTATTTT.

This chain uses TRBV19 with TRBJ1-1; D is uncertain. The CDR3 runs 15 residues. Germline CDR1 and CDR2: LNHDA and SQIVND (reference sequence). The V gene lost 2 bases and the J gene lost 0 bases, with 10 bases spanning the gap. The CDR3 nucleotides are TGTGCCAGTAGTATAAGTAGCAGGATGAACACTGAAGCTTTCTTT. Translated, it gives CASSISSRMNTEAFF.

This clone has only one observation. The V gene is TRBV6-1, the J gene TRBJ1-2, with 10 bases aligning to TRBD1. This CDR3 is 15 amino acids long. Germline values: CDR1 MNHNS, CDR2 SASEGT. Trimming removed 7 bases from V and 2 bases from J; junction bases left unmatched: 7. The DNA of the CDR3 is TGTGCCAGCATTTGGGACAGGGGTAAGAACTATGGCTACACCTTC. It is translated as CASIWDRGKNYGYTF.

The rearrangement joins TRBV6-5 to TRBJ2-7; 9 bases are a match to TRBD2. J gave up 2 bases and V 1 base, and 6 bases lay outside the gene matches. The length of the CDR3 is 16 residues. Per the germline V gene, CDR1 is MNHEY and CDR2 is SVGAGI. The CDR3 DNA is TGTGCCAGCAGTTACTTGCGAGCGGGGGGTACCTACGAGCAGTACTTC. Translating gives CASSYLRAGGTYEQYF.

This clone was picked up one time. The chain links TRBV6-5 to TRBJ2-2, with 9 bases matching TRBD1. In germline, CDR1 is MNHEY, CDR2 SVGAGI. J lost 5 bases, V lost 6 bases, and 7 bases had no gene match. This CDR3 has 15 amino acids. The CDR3, as DNA: TGTGCCAGCAGAACAGGGGGCTTGAGTACCGGGGAGCTGTTTTTT. Its protein is CASRTGGLSTGELFF.

The CDR3 DNA reads as TGTGCCAGCAGCCCTCGTCTGGATAACTATGGCTACACCTTC. Translating it yields CASSPRLDNYGYTF. This chain connects TRBV7-2 to TRBJ1-2; D is unresolved. CDR1 SGHTA and CDR2 FQGNSA come from the germline V gene. Deletions cut 5 bases from V and 1 base from J, with 11 bases between. The CDR3 contains 14 residues.

The chain recombines TRBV7-2 with TRBJ2-7, with TRBD1 matching over 10 bases. V dropped 5 bases and J dropped 3; count of bases not matched to a gene: 4. The CDR3 totals 14 residues. Per the germline V gene, CDR1 is SGHTA and CDR2 is FQGNSA. CDR3 sequence (DNA): TGTGCCAGCAGCCCCGGACAGGGGGGCTACGAGCAGTACTTC. Its protein product is CASSPGQGGYEQYF. The full variable domain, with the rest looked up from reference TRBV7-2 and TRBJ2-7, is GAGVSQSPSNKVTEKGKDVELRCDPISGHTALYWYRQSLGQGLEFLIYFQGNSAPDKSGLPSDRFSAERTGGSVSTLTIQRTQQEDSAVYLCASSPGQGGYEQYFGPGTRLTVT.

In nucleotides, the CDR3 is TGTGCCAGCAGCCCGAGCGCCGGGACAGGGGGCTTTGGCTACACCTTC. Amino acid sequence: CASSPSAGTGGFGYTF. V gene TRBV9 combines with J gene TRBJ1-2; 12 bases map to TRBD1. The CDR3 covers 16 residues. Germline V gene data show CDR1 as SGDLS and CDR2 as YYNGEE. With 4 bases clipped from V and 7 bases from J, the junction kept 11 bases outside the gene matches.

The gene calls are TRBV6-5 and TRBJ1-5, with a tentative D call TRBD1 (5 bases). Germline V gives CDR1 MNHEY, CDR2 SVGAGI. This CDR3 contains 14 residues. Deletions cut 8 bases from V and 11 bases from J, with 22 bases between. The CDR3 loop reads CASGSDSPNGAQHF. The CDR3 nucleotides are TGTGCCAGCGGGTCCGACAGCCCCAATGGGGCCCAGCATTTT.

V is TRBV5-8 and J is TRBJ1-1; TRBD1 is a possible D gene (5 bases). V was cut by 4 bases and J by 7 bases, with 20 bases left in between. CDR1 and CDR2 (germline): SGHTS, YDEGEE. This CDR3 is 15 amino acids long. The CDR3 spells CASSRGDTGVSEAFF. The CDR3 nucleotides are TGTGCCAGCAGCCGAGGCGACACGGGGGTCAGTGAAGCTTTCTTT.

The count of this clone is one. The chain joins TRBV4-2 to TRBJ2-7, with D maybe TRBD1 (6 bases). CDR3 size: 16 residues. V was trimmed by 1 base and J by 0 bases, leaving 13 bases between them. In germline, CDR1 is LGHNA, CDR2 YNFKEQ. CDR3 nucleotides: TGTGCCAGCAGCCAAGGCCTCTCGGACAGCTCCTACGAGCAGTACTTC. It translates to CASSQGLSDSSYEQYF.

This chain joins TRBV28 and TRBJ2-7; 7 nucleotides agree with TRBD1. This CDR3 contains 13 residues. The V gene's germline CDR1 is MDHEN and CDR2 SYDVKM. The trim removed 6 bases at V and 3 bases at J, leaving 5 bases unmatched. CDR3 sequence: CASSRQGGYEQYF. CDR3 in DNA: TGTGCCAGCAGCAGACAGGGTGGCTACGAGCAGTACTTC.

This chain joins TRBV29-1 and TRBJ2-5; TRBD2 matches at 10 bases. Germline lookup yields CDR1 SQVTM and CDR2 ANQGSEA. Trimming cost V 2 bases and J 3 bases; bases outside gene matches: 3. The CDR3 extends over 14 amino acids. CDR3 residues: CSVEPSGGKETQYF. The CDR3 nucleotides are TGCAGCGTTGAACCTAGCGGGGGCAAAGAGACCCAGTACTTC. The full variable domain, its missing parts supplied by reference TRBV29-1 and TRBJ2-5, is SAVISQKPSRDICQRGTSLTIQCQVDSQVTMMFWYRQQPGQSLTLIATANQGSEATYESGFVIDKFPISRPNLTFSTLTVSNMSPEDSSIYLCSVEPSGGKETQYFGPGTRLLVL.

The V gene is TRBV6-1, the J gene TRBJ2-5; no clear D. V was cut by 7 bases and J by 2 bases, with 11 bases left in between. CDR1 MNHNS and CDR2 SASEGT come from the germline V gene. The CDR3 covers 13 residues. CDR3 nucleotide sequence: TGTGCCAGCACTCCTAGGGCTCAAGAGACCCAGTACTTC. It translates to CASTPRAQETQYF.

In its sample, this clone was seen a few times. The chain carries TRBV5-4 and TRBJ2-1; D may correspond to TRBD1 or TRBD2 (5 bases each). Germline CDR1 is SGHNT and CDR2 is YYREEE (reference sequence). With 0 bases removed from V and 2 bases from J, the gap between germline ends came to 9 bases. The CDR3 has 15 residues. As DNA, the CDR3 is TGTGCCAGCAGCTTGGAACGGGGCACCTACAATGAGCAGTTCTTC. This translates into CASSLERGTYNEQFF.

CDR3 loop: CASTFHEQFF. The CDR3 coding sequence is TGTGCCAGCACGTTCCATGAGCAGTTCTTC. The genes are TRBV6-4 and TRBJ2-1; unclear D gene. Looked up from germline, CDR1 is MRHNA and CDR2 is SNTAGT. Trimming left V 7 bases short and J 8 bases short, with 6 bases between. The CDR3 spans 10 residues.